This TCR beta chain came from a study of blood T cell repertoires in COVID-19. Study-wide background: Whether acute or convalescent, the COVID-19 samples came from the United States, Italy and Spain. The cDNA or gDNA used as material had been derived from T cells, B-cell-depleted T cells, or PBMCs.

Source study methods: Estimates of nucleated cell counts were drawn from the amplification of reference gene primers. Repertoires were generated with immunoSEQ multiplex PCR, while TCRdb's copy carries only in-frame clones and drops some. V and J calls and clone size are given by that table; D and trimming were obtained from the DNA. The sample holds 35,000 to 40,000 clones, around 83% seen once. The CDR3 loop spans 18 amino acids. The source is a human donor in a cohort sampled during active COVID-19. Sequencing was done on a sample of peripheral blood. The chain carries TRBV21-1 and TRBJ1-5. TRBV21-1 is termed a pseudogene. The CDR3 here is CASSNPVSGCRGNQPQHF. Here the CDR3 DNA reads TGTGCCAGCAGCAACCCGGTCAGCGGCTGCCGTGGCAATCAGCCCCAGCATTTT.